The 12 T cell receptor beta chains presented below share a single source sample, sequenced in a study of T cells in Graves' hyperthyroidism and ophthalmopathy (dated by TCRdb to 2018 to 2020). Receptor amplification or capture employed multiplex PCR. The run used an Illumina HiSeq 2000. Amplification of TCR beta CDR3 regions was carried out from RNA transcripts. The TCR CDR3 was subjected to a first round of RT-PCR using the HTBI primer set and the Qiagen OneStep RT-PCR kit. The public sequencing data were trimmed at Q25 with fastp and processed into clonotypes with MiXCR by TCRdb, which kept only in-frame beta chains. Rows are unified per CDR3 protein, each entry keeping the most common DNA and genes. The sample table contains 400,000 or so distinct CDR3 sequences; only one count was recorded for roughly 15% of them. The ten largest clones represent less than 20% of the sample. The sequenced sample was blood. Receptors originate from a woman in her thirties with Graves' ophthalmopathy.

Details on this clonotype: A read error is possible here, since a much larger clone lies one base away. J is TRBJ2-5 and V is TRBV28, with D unresolved. Germline loops: CDR1 MDHEN, CDR2 SYDVKM. This CDR3 has 14 residues. The CDR3 sequence is CASSSTLGAETQCF. Written as DNA, the CDR3 is TGTGCCAGCAGCTCCACCCTCGGTGCCGAGACCCAGTGCTTC.

This clonotype was seen repeatedly, ten times or more. V is TRBV6-1 and J is TRBJ2-7, with 7 bases identical to TRBD2. The J segment lost 2 bases and the V segment lost 6 bases, leaving 13 bases of the junction unmatched. This CDR3 is 16 amino acids long. Germline V lookup: CDR1 MNHNS, CDR2 SASEGT. The CDR3 loop is CASRPSHIRGAYEQYF. In DNA, the CDR3 is TGTGCCAGCAGACCTTCCCACATTCGGGGGGCCTACGAGCAGTACTTC.

This clonotype was seen a single time. This chain's CDR3 is CSGWSGGEAFF. CDR3 in DNA: TGCAGCGGGTGGTCTGGTGGTGAAGCTTTCTTT. The rearrangement links TRBV29-1 to TRBJ1-1; unclear D gene. V gave up 7 bases and J gave up 7 bases, with 13 bases separating them. Germline CDR1 is SQVTM and CDR2 is ANQGSEA. This CDR3 spans 11 amino acids.

This clonotype was seen repeatedly, ten times or more. V usage is TRBV6-1 and J usage is TRBJ2-3; 9 bases align to TRBD2. The junction had 8 bases not matched to a gene; V was cut back by 5 bases and J by 5 bases. In germline, CDR1 is MNHNS, CDR2 SASEGT. The CDR3 has 15 residues. The CDR3 DNA reads as TGTGCCAGCAGTCATAGCGGGGGTGTCGGAGATACGCAGTATTTT. Amino acid sequence: CASSHSGGVGDTQYF.

The V gene is TRBV20-1, the J gene TRBJ2-3; 7 nucleotides agree with TRBD2. Looked up from germline, CDR1 is DFQATT and CDR2 is SNEGSKA (reference sequence). The CDR3 consists of 16 residues. J was trimmed by 3 bases and V by 2 bases; bases with no gene match: 11. CDR3 amino acids: CSARSFGGRETDTQYF. The CDR3 DNA is TGCAGTGCTAGAAGCTTCGGGGGGAGGGAAACAGATACGCAGTATTTT.

This clonotype has at least ten counts. DNA of the CDR3: TGCAGTGCTAGAGTTCCAGGGAGGCTTCGCTATGGCTACACCTTC. Residues: CSARVPGRLRYGYTF. The genes are TRBV20-1 and TRBJ1-2; weak D call: TRBD1 (5 bases). The V end lost 1 base, the J end lost 4 bases, and 16 bases lay between the germline ends. The germline gives CDR1 DFQATT, CDR2 SNEGSKA (reference sequence). The CDR3 extends over 15 amino acids.

This clonotype was detected many times. The V call is TRBV14, the J call TRBJ1-2, with D possibly being TRBD1 (6 bases). Germline V lookup: CDR1 SGHDN, CDR2 FVKESK. Deletions cut 1 base from V and 4 bases from J, with 10 bases between. The length of the CDR3 is 14 residues. CDR3 residues: CASSQVDRTYGYTF. CDR3 coding DNA: TGTGCCAGCAGCCAAGTCGACAGGACCTATGGCTACACCTTC.

The V gene is TRBV19, the J gene TRBJ2-2; D call uncertain. V was trimmed by 3 bases and J by 7 bases, leaving 6 bases between them. The CDR3 runs to 12 residues. CDR1 LNHDA and CDR2 SQIVND come from the germline V gene (reference sequence). CDR3 in amino acids: CASSISLGELFF. Written as DNA, the CDR3 is TGTGCCAGTAGTATCTCTCTCGGGGAGCTGTTTTTT. The variable domain in full, with the rest retrieved from reference TRBV19 and TRBJ2-2, is DGGITQSPKYLFRKEGQNVTLSCEQNLNHDAMYWYRQDPGQGLRLIYYSQIVNDFQKGDIAEGYSVSREKKESFPLTVTSAQKNPTAFYLCASSISLGELFFGEGSRLTVL.

This clonotype showed up many times. This chain joins TRBV7-9 and TRBJ2-3; possibly TRBD2 for D (6 bases). The CDR3 is 16 amino acids. Per the germline V gene, CDR1 is SEHNR and CDR2 is FQNEAQ (reference sequence). The V and J ends lost 2 bases and 4 bases respectively, with 16 bases between them. CDR3 residues: CASSLSGLPKADTQYF. CDR3 nucleotides: TGTGCCAGCAGCTTATCAGGACTACCGAAGGCAGATACGCAGTATTTT.

This clonotype was found many times. The rearrangement uses TRBV20-1 and TRBJ2-1; 7 nucleotides align to TRBD1. V was clipped by 6 bases and J by 2 bases; unmatched bases: 7. Germline V CDR1 and CDR2: DFQATT, SNEGSKA (reference sequence). This CDR3 has 14 amino acids. The DNA for the CDR3 is TGCAGTGCCAACCGGGACAGAGCCTACAATGAGCAGTTCTTC. Amino acid sequence: CSANRDRAYNEQFF.

This clonotype was seen repeatedly, ten times or more. V gene TRBV5-5 combines with J gene TRBJ1-6, with TRBD1 identical over 10 bases. The ends lost 6 bases at V and 10 bases at J; junction bases unmatched: 16. The CDR3 runs to 17 residues. Germline V gene lookup returns CDR1 SGHKS and CDR2 YYEKEE (reference sequence). In DNA, the CDR3 is TGTGCCAGCATCCGCAGGCCGGGACAGGGGTGGGACTCACCCCTCCACTTT. Translation gives CASIRRPGQGWDSPLHF.

There are many counts of this clonotype. The chain has TRBV20-1 and TRBJ2-3; 8 bases match TRBD1. V was clipped by 1 base and J by 2 bases; unmatched bases: 5. Germline CDR1 reads DFQATT; CDR2 reads SNEGSKA (reference sequence). The CDR3 is 15 amino acids. The CDR3 sequence is CSARAYRGSTDTQYF. The CDR3 region has the DNA TGCAGTGCTAGAGCCTACAGGGGGTCCACAGATACGCAGTATTTT.